What follows are 17 T cell receptor beta chains derived from one specimen sequenced in a study of TIL therapy for anti-PD-1-resistant metastatic lung cancer. Sequencing used immunoSEQ v3. The data were produced by immunoSEQ multiplex PCR, yet TCRdb's version contains in-frame clones alone and is incomplete. This table has more than 90,000 clones, under 70% appearing once. Time point noted: pre-treatment sample, taken before nivolumab and TIL therapy. Tumor tissue came from excised metastases, mostly pleural nodules or supraclavicular lymph nodes. The material was tumor tissue, obtained at baseline. These receptors came from a person between 25 and 80 years old with non-small cell lung cancer.

The V and J genes are TRBV2 and TRBJ1-2; 10 bases are a match to TRBD1. The V and J ends lost 8 bases and 4 bases, in that order; junction bases with no gene match: 7. There are 14 residues in the CDR3. Germline loops: CDR1 SNHLY, CDR2 FYNNEI. The CDR3 sequence: CASSGDRGFYGYTF. The CDR3 DNA sequence: TGTGCCAGCTCTGGGGACAGGGGATTCTATGGCTACACCTTC.

In this sample, this clone turned up once. V gene TRBV9 combines with J gene TRBJ1-1; tentative D call: TRBD1 (5 bases). Germline V gives CDR1 SGDLS, CDR2 YYNGEE. Between the trimmed V and J ends, which lost 0 bases and 1 base, there was a span of 7 bases. The CDR3 extends over 14 amino acids. The chain's CDR3 is CASSVGGRNTEAFF. CDR3 coding DNA: TGTGCCAGCAGCGTAGGGGGGAGGAACACTGAAGCTTTCTTT.

The chain is built from TRBV29-1 and TRBJ2-1; the match to TRBD2 covers 7 bases. The CDR3 consists of 13 residues. Germline values: CDR1 SQVTM, CDR2 ANQGSEA. Losses at the gene ends were 5 bases for V and 4 bases for J; bases not matched to a gene: 5. CDR3: CSVRDYRYNEQFF. DNA of the CDR3: TGCAGCGTTCGGGACTATCGATACAATGAGCAGTTCTTC.

This clone was detected once. The rearrangement uses TRBV5-8 and TRBJ2-3; 10 bases agree with TRBD1. CDR1 SGHTS and CDR2 YDEGEE come from the germline V gene. CDR3 length equals 16 residues. V lost 0 bases, J lost 4 bases, and 5 bases stayed unmatched. For the CDR3, the DNA is TGTGCCAGCAGCTTGGAAGGGACAGGGGCGGCAGATACGCAGTATTTT. It yields the protein CASSLEGTGAADTQYF.

V usage is TRBV7-9 and J usage is TRBJ1-5, with D tentatively TRBD1 (6 bases). CDR3 length: 14 residues. In germline, CDR1 is SEHNR, CDR2 FQNEAQ (reference sequence). Trimming pared 5 bases from V and 5 bases from J, leaving 13 bases between. The CDR3 DNA reads TGTGCCAGCAGCCAACTGGCAGGGGATCAGCCCCAGCATTTT. Protein: CASSQLAGDQPQHF.

This clone came up once. CDR3 in amino acids: CATESSGSRADTQYF. DNA for the CDR3: TGTGCCACCGAATCAAGCGGGAGCCGCGCAGATACGCAGTATTTT. The rearrangement joins TRBV24-1 to TRBJ2-3, with 8 bases aligning to TRBD2. The junction had 11 bases not matched to a gene; V was cut back by 9 bases and J by 4 bases. Germline-derived CDR1 and CDR2 are KGHDR and SFDVKD. CDR3 length: 15 amino acids.

In nucleotides, the CDR3 is TGTGCCAGTAGTAGGTTGGGGGGCTCGAACACCGGGGAGCTGTTTTTT. Protein: CASSRLGGSNTGELFF. The gene calls are TRBV19 and TRBJ2-2; D could derive from TRBD1 or TRBD2 (6 bases each). Looked up from germline, CDR1 is LNHDA and CDR2 is SQIVND (reference sequence). With 4 bases removed from V and 0 bases from J, the gap between germline ends came to 12 bases. The CDR3 runs to 16 residues.

The chain couples TRBV18 to TRBJ2-5; D remains ambiguous. The CDR3 has 13 residues. CDR1 is KGHSH, CDR2 LQKENI, per germline. V lost 5 bases to trimming and J lost 0 bases, with 7 bases between them. The CDR3 nucleotides are TGTGCCAGCTCAGAGATGTACCAAGAGACCCAGTACTTC. Amino acids: CASSEMYQETQYF. Complete variable domain (other parts from reference TRBV18 and TRBJ2-5): NAGVMQNPRHLVRRRGQEARLRCSPMKGHSHVYWYRQLPEEGLKFMVYLQKENIIDESGMPKERFSAEFPKEGPSILRIQQVVRGDSAAYFCASSEMYQETQYFGPGTRLLVL.

V usage is TRBV27 and J usage is TRBJ2-5; 8 bases are shared with TRBD2. Germline CDR1 reads MNHEY; CDR2 reads SMNVEV (reference sequence). V lost 2 bases to trimming and J lost 3 bases; unmatched junction nucleotides: 5. The CDR3 extends over 15 amino acids. In DNA, the CDR3 is TGTGCCAGCAGTTTAAAGGCGGGGGGAGAAGAGACCCAGTACTTC. Translated: CASSLKAGGEETQYF.

The V and J genes are TRBV2 and TRBJ2-3; 10 bases fit TRBD2. Trimming cost V 5 bases and J 2 bases; bases outside gene matches: 4. The CDR3 length is 15 residues. Per germline, CDR1 SNHLY and CDR2 FYNNEI. The CDR3 coding sequence is TGTGCCAGCAGTACTACTAGCGGGGCCACAGATACGCAGTATTTT. Protein sequence: CASSTTSGATDTQYF.

The chain links TRBV27 to TRBJ1-5; TRBD1 is a possible D gene (5 bases). CDR3 length: 13 residues. Germline assignment: CDR1 MNHEY and CDR2 SMNVEV (reference sequence). Trimming removed 6 bases at V and 4 bases at J, with 10 bases between. CDR3 in DNA: TGTGCCAGCAGACCCCGACAGAATCAGCCCCAGCATTTT. Translation: CASRPRQNQPQHF.

This clone was detected a few times. This chain joins TRBV30 and TRBJ2-7; 7 positions match TRBD1. There are 12 residues in the CDR3. J was trimmed by 5 bases and V by 2 bases; bases with no gene match: 3. Germline V gene lookup returns CDR1 GTSNPN and CDR2 SVGIG (reference sequence). The CDR3 DNA sequence: TGTGCCTGGAGTTGGGACAGCCACGAGCAGTACTTC. Translated, it gives CAWSWDSHEQYF. Full variable domain (outside the CDR3, taken from reference TRBV30 and TRBJ2-7): SQTIHQWPATLVQPVGSPLSLECTVEGTSNPNLYWYRQAAGRGLQLLFYSVGIGQISSEVPQNLSASRPQDRQFILSSKKLLLSDSGFYLCAWSWDSHEQYFGPGTRLTVT.

In DNA, the CDR3 is TGTGCCAGCACTAAACCGGGACAGGGGACCTCCGAGCAGTACTTC. The encoded protein is CASTKPGQGTSEQYF. This chain uses TRBV28 with TRBJ2-7, with 10 nucleotides matching TRBD1. The CDR3 extends over 15 amino acids. CDR1 and CDR2 (germline): MDHEN, SYDVKM. Losses at the gene ends were 7 bases for V and 6 bases for J; bases not matched to a gene: 12.

The chain couples TRBV3-1 (or the pseudogene TRBV3-2) to TRBJ1-3; D is unclear. This CDR3 contains 14 residues. Germline loops: CDR1 LGHDT, CDR2 YNNKEL (reference sequence). V was pared by 2 bases and J by 3 bases, with 8 bases between. The CDR3 DNA follows: TGTGCCAGCAGCCAATGGAGGGATGGAAACACCATATATTTT. As protein: CASSQWRDGNTIYF.

This clone has just one count. This chain joins TRBV24-1 and TRBJ2-5; TRBD2 aligns across 13 bases. V lost 3 bases, J lost 5 bases, and 5 bases stayed unmatched. The V gene's germline CDR1 is KGHDR and CDR2 SFDVKD. The CDR3 runs to 16 residues. The CDR3 DNA sequence: TGTGCCACCAGTGATCCCACTAGCGGGAGGGGGGAGACCCAGTACTTC. This gives the protein CATSDPTSGRGETQYF.

The chain combines TRBV5-1 with TRBJ2-5, with a tentative D call TRBD1 (6 bases). V was cut by 2 bases and J by 5 bases, with 10 bases left in between. The germline V gene encodes CDR1 SGHRS and CDR2 YFSETQ. This CDR3 has 13 residues. CDR3 DNA: TGCGCCAGCAGCTTAGGGCAGGGGGAGACCCAGTACTTC. Amino acid sequence: CASSLGQGETQYF.

This chain connects TRBV7-2 to TRBJ2-7; 9 nucleotides line up with TRBD2. The length of the CDR3 is 16 residues. Germline CDR1 is SGHTA and CDR2 is FQGNSA. V was clipped by 2 bases and J by 2 bases; unmatched bases: 7. The CDR3: CASSLTPSGAPYEQYF. In DNA form, the CDR3 reads TGTGCCAGCAGCTTAACTCCTAGCGGGGCCCCCTACGAGCAGTACTTC.